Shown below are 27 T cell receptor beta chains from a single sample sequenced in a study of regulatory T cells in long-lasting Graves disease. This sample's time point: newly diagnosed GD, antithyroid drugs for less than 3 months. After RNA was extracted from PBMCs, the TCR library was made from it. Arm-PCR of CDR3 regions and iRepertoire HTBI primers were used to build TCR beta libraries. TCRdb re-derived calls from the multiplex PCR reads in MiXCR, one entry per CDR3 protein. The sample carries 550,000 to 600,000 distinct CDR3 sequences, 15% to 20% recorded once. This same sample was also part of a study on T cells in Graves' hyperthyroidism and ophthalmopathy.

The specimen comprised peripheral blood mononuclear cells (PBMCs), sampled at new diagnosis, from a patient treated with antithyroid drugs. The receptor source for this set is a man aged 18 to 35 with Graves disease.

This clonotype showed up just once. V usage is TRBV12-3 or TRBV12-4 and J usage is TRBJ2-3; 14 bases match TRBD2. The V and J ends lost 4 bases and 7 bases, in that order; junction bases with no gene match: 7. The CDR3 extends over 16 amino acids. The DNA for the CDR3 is TGTGCCAGCAGTTCAGGAGGGACTAGCGGGAGTCATACGCAGTATTTT. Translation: CASSSGGTSGSHTQYF.

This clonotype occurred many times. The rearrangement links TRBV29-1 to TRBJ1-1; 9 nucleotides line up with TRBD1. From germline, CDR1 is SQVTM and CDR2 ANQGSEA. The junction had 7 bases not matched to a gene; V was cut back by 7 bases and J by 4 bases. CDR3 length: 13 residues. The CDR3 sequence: CSAQGQGGTEAFF. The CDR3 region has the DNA TGCAGCGCCCAGGGACAGGGAGGCACTGAAGCTTTCTTT.

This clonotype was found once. The CDR3, as DNA: TGCAGTGCTAGAGCCCCCGGGAGGGCCCTCGGCACAGATACGCAGTATTTT. This sequence encodes CSARAPGRALGTDTQYF. The chain couples TRBV20-1 to TRBJ2-3; TRBD2 matches 8 bases. V trimming: 1 base; J trimming: 1 base; junction bases outside the gene matches: 10. The germline V gene encodes CDR1 DFQATT and CDR2 SNEGSKA (reference sequence). CDR3 length equals 17 residues.

In DNA, the CDR3 is TGCAGTGCCCCCGACCAAGGTGTTACGCAGTATTTT. Its translation is CSAPDQGVTQYF. The chain has TRBV20-1 and TRBJ2-3; D remains unclear. Trimming stripped 6 bases from V and 8 bases from J, with 15 bases between. In germline, CDR1 is DFQATT, CDR2 SNEGSKA (reference sequence). This CDR3 has 12 residues.

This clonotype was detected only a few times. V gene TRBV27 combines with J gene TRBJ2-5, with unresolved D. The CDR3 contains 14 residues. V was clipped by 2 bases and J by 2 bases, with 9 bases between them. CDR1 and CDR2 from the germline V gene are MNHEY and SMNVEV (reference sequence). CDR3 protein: CASSLQASQETQYF. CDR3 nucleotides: TGTGCCAGCAGTTTACAGGCTAGTCAAGAGACCCAGTACTTC.

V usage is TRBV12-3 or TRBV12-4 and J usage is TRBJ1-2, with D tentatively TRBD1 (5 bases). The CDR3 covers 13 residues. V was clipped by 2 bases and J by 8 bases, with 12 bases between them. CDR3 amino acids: CASSLSRGPGYTF. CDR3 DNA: TGTGCCAGCAGTTTAAGTCGGGGCCCCGGCTACACCTTC.

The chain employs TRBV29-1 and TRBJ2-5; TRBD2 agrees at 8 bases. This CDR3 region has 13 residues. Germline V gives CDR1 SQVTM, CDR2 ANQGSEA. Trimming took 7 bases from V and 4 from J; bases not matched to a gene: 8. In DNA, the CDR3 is TGCAGCGAGAAGAAAGCGGGAGCAGAGACCCAGTACTTC. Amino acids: CSEKKAGAETQYF.

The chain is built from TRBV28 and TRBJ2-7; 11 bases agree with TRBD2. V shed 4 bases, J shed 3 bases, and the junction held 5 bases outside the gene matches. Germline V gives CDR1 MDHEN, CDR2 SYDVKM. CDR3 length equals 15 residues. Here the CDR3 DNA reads TGTGCCAGCAGTTCCGGGACTAGCGGCAACTACGAGCAGTACTTC. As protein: CASSSGTSGNYEQYF.

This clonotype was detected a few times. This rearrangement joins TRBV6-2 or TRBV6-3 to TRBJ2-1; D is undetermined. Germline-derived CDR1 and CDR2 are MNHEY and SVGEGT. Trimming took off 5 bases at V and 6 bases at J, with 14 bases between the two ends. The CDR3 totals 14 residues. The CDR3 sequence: CASSGGWAANEQFF. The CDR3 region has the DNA TGTGCCAGCAGTGGCGGTTGGGCCGCCAATGAGCAGTTCTTC.

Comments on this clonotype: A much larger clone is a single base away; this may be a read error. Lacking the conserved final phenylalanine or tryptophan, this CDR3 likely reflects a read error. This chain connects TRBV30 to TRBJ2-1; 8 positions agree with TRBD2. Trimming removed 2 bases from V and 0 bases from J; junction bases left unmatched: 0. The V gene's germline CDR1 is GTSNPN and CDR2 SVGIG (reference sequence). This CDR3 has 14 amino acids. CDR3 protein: CAWSSGSSYNEQFS. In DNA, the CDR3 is TGTGCCTGGAGTAGCGGGAGCTCCTACAATGAGCAGTTCTCC.

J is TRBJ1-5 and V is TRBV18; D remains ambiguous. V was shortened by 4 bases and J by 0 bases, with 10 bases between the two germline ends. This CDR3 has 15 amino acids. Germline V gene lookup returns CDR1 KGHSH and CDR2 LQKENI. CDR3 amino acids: CASSRTVDSNQPQHF. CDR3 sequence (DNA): TGTGCCAGCTCACGGACGGTAGATAGCAATCAGCCCCAGCATTTT.

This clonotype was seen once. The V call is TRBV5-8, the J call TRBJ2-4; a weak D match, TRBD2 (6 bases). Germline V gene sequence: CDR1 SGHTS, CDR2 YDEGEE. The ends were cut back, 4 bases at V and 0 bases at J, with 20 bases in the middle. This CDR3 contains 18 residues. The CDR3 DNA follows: TGTGCCAGCAGCCCGGGGGTTTACCCGTCACTAGCCAAAAACATTCAGTACTTC. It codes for CASSPGVYPSLAKNIQYF.

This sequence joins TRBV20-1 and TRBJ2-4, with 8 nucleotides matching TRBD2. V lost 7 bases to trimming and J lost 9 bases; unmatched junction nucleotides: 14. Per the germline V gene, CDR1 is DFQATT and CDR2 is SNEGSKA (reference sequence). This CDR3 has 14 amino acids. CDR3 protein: CSGQTGTSRGIQYF. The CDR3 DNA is TGCAGTGGTCAGACCGGGACTAGTCGTGGCATTCAGTACTTC.

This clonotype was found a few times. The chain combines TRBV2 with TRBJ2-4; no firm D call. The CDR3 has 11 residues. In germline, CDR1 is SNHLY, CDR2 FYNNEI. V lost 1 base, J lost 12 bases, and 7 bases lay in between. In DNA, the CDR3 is TGTGCCAGCAGTGAAGTCACAGATCAGTACTTC. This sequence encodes CASSEVTDQYF.

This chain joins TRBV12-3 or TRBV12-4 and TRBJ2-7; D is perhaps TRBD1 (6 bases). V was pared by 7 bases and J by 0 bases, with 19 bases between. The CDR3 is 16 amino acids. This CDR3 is CASIFLAGQISYEQYF. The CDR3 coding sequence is TGTGCCAGCATTTTCCTGGCCGGACAGATCTCCTACGAGCAGTACTTC.

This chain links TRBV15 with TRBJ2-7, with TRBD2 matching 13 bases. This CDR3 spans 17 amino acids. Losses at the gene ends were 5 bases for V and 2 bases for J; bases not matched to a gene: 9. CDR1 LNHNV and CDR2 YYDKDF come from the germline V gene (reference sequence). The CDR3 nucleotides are TGTGCCACCAGCCTAGCAGCCGGGACTAGCGGGACCTACGAGCAGTACTTC. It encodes CATSLAAGTSGTYEQYF.

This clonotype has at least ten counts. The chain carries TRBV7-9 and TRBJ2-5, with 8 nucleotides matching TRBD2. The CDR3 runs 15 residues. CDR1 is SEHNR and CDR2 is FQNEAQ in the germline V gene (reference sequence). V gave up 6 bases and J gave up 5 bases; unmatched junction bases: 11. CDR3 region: CASRPAGGATETQYF. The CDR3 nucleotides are TGTGCCAGCAGACCCGCGGGAGGTGCTACTGAGACCCAGTACTTC.

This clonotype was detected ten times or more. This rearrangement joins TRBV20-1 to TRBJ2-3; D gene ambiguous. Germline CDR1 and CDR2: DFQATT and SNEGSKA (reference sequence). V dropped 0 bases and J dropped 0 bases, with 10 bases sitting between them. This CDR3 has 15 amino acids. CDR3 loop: CSAREYQSSTDTQYF. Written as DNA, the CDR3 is TGCAGTGCTAGAGAATATCAATCAAGCACAGATACGCAGTATTTT.

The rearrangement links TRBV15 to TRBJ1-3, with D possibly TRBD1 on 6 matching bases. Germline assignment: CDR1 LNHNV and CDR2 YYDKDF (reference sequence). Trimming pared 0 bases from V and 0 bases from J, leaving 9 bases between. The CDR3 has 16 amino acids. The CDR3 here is CATSRDRGFSGNTIYF. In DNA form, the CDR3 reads TGTGCCACCAGCAGAGACAGGGGTTTCTCTGGAAACACCATATATTTT.

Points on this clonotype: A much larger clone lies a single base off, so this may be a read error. The CDR3: CASSRVNLDTQYF. As DNA, the CDR3 is TGTGCCAGCAGTCGCGTCAACTTAGATACGCAGTATTTT. This rearrangement joins TRBV7-3 to TRBJ2-3, with D hard to call. V lost 6 bases and J 5 bases, leaving 12 bases between the germline ends. Germline CDR1 SGHTA, CDR2 FQGTGA. CDR3 length: 13 amino acids.

Here the CDR3 reads CASSVVERPEAFF. The CDR3, as DNA: TGTGCCAGCAGCGTAGTGGAACGACCTGAAGCTTTCTTT. The chain uses TRBV9 and TRBJ1-1; D call uncertain. This CDR3 has 13 amino acids. The germline CDR1 and CDR2 sequences are SGDLS and YYNGEE. V lost 0 bases to trimming and J lost 6 bases, with 9 bases between them. Full variable domain (missing parts from reference TRBV9 and TRBJ1-1): DSGVTQTPKHLITATGQRVTLRCSPRSGDLSVYWYQQSLDQGLQFLIQYYNGEERAKGNILERFSAQQFPDLHSELNLSSLELGDSALYFCASSVVERPEAFFGQGTRLTVV.

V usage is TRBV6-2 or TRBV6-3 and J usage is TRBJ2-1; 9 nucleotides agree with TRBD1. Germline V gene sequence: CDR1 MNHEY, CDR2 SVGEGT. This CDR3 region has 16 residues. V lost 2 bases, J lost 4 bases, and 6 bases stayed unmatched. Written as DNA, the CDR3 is TGTGCCAGCAGTTACGGGACAGGGAAAGGATACAATGAGCAGTTCTTC. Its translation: CASSYGTGKGYNEQFF.

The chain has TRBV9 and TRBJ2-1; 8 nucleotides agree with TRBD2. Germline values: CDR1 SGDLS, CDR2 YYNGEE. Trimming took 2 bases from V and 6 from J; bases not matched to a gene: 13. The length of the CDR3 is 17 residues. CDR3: CASSVEPQRGRGNEQFF. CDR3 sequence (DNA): TGTGCCAGCAGCGTCGAACCACAGCGGGGGCGCGGCAATGAGCAGTTCTTC.

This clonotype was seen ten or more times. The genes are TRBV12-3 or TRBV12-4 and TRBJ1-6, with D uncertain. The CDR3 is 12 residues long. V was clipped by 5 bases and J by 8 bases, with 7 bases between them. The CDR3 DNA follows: TGTGCCAGCAGTCCTCTTGATTCACCCCTCCACTTT. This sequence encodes CASSPLDSPLHF.

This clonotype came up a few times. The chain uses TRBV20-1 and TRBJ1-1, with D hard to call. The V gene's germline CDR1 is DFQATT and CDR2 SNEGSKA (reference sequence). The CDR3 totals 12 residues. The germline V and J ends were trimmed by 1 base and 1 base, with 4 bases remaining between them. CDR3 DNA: TGCAGTGCTAGAGTGGCGAACACTGAAGCTTTCTTT. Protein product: CSARVANTEAFF.

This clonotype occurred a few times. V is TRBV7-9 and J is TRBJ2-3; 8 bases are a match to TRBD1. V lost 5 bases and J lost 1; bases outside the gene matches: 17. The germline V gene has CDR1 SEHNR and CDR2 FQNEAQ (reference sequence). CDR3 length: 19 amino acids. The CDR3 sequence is CASSRHRDRCPLCTDTQYF. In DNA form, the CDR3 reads TGTGCCAGCAGCCGACACCGGGACAGGTGCCCCTTATGCACAGATACGCAGTATTTT.

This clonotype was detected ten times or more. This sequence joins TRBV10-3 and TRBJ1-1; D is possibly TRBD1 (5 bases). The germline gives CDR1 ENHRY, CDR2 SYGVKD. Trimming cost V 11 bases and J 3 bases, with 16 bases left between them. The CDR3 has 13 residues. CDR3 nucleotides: TGTGCCGCTCAGTCACGAGGGGACACTGAAGCTTTCTTT. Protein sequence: CAAQSRGDTEAFF.